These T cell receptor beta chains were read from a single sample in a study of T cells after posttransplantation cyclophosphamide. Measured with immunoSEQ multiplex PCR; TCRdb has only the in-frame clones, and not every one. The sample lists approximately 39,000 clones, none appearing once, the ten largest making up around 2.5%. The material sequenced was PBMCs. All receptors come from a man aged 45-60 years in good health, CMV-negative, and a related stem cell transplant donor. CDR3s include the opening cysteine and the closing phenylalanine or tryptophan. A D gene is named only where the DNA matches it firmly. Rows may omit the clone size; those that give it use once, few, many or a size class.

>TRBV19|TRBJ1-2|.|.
TGTGCCAGTTCGACCGGGACAACAAATGGCTACACCTTC
CASSTGTTNGYTF
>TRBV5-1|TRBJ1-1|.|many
TGCGCCAGCAGCTTGACCCCCGACTGGAACACTGAAGCTTTCTTT
CASSLTPDWNTEAFF
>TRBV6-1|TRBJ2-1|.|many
TGTGCCAGCATGCCGGGACTCAGCTCCTACAATGAGCAGTTCTTC
CASMPGLSSYNEQFF
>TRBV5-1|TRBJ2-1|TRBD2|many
TGCGCCAGCAGCTGGCCACTAGCGGGAATCTACAATGAGCAGTTCTTC
CASSWPLAGIYNEQFF
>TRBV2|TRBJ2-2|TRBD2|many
TGTGCCAGCAGTGATGGACTAGCGAACGCCGGGGAGCTGTTTTTT
CASSDGLANAGELFF
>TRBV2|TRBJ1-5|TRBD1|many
TGTGCCAGCGGGTTGGACAGGGGCAATCAGCCCCAGCATTTT
CASGLDRGNQPQHF
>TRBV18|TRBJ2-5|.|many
TGTGCCAGCTCACGATCGGACAGAAAACAAGAGACCCAGTACTTC
CASSRSDRKQETQYF
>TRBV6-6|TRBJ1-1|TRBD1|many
TGTGCCGGATCCGCAGGGGGCCAAGGAACTGAAGCTTTCTTT
CAGSAGGQGTEAFF
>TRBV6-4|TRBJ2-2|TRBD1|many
TGTGCCAGCCGACAGGGGACGCACACCGGGGAGCTGTTTTTT
CASRQGTHTGELFF
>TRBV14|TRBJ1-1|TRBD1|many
TGTGCCAGCAGCCAAGAACGACAGGGGCAGACTTTCTTT
CASSQERQGQTFF
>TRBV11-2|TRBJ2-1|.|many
TGTGCCAGCAGCGGACAGTATTACAATGAGCAGTTCTTC
CASSGQYYNEQFF
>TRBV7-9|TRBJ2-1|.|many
TGTGCCAGCAGCTTATTGCGGGGAGGCTACAATGAGCAGTTCTTC
CASSLLRGGYNEQFF
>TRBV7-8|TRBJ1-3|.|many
TGTGCCAGCAGCTCGAGGGAATACTCTGGAAACACCATATATTTT
CASSSREYSGNTIYF
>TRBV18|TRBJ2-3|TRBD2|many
TGTGCCAGCTCACAGACTAGCGGGCGGACAGATACGCAGTATTTT
CASSQTSGRTDTQYF
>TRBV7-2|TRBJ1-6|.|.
TGTGCCAGCAGCTTATCGGGGGGCGCTTATAATTTACCCCTCCACTTT
CASSLSGGAYNLPLHF
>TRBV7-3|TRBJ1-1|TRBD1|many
TGTGCCAGCAAGGGACAGATGAACACTGAAGCTTTCTTT
CASKGQMNTEAFF
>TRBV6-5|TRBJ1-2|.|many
TGTGCCAGCAGACGATATACTCAGGGCAACTATGGCTACACCTTC
CASRRYTQGNYGYTF
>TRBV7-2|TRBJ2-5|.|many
TGTGCCAGCAGCTTAGGAGGGCCCCAAGAGACCCAGTACTTC
CASSLGGPQETQYF
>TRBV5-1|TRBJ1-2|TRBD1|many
TGCGCCAGCAGCTTGGGGGCAGGGGGCGATGGCTACACCTTC
CASSLGAGGDGYTF
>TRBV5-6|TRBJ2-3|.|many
TGTGCCAGCAGCTTGGCAGGGGTAGATACGCAGTATTTT
CASSLAGVDTQYF
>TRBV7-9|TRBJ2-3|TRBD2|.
TGTGCCAGCAGCTTAGATCGGACTAGCGGAAGCACAGATACGCAGTATTTT
CASSLDRTSGSTDTQYF
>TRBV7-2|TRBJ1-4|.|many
TGTGCCAGCAGCTTGTCATTCGGGGGAAATGAAAAACTGTTTTTT
CASSLSFGGNEKLFF
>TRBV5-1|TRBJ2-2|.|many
TGCGCCAGCAGCTTGCCCCCGGGGGTGGACGGGGAGCTGTTTTTT
CASSLPPGVDGELFF
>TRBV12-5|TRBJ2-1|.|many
TGTGCTAGTGGCCTAGACGGTTGGGATGAGCAGTTCTTC
CASGLDGWDEQFF
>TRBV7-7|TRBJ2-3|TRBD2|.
TGTGCTAGCAGCCCGGGACTAGCGGCCACAGATACGCAGTATTTT
CASSPGLAATDTQYF
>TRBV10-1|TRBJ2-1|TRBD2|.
TGCGCCAGCAGTCCGCTCCTAGCGGGAAGGCATGAGCAGTTCTTC
CASSPLLAGRHEQFF
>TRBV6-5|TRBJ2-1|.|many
TGTGCCAGCAGTTACTCCGGGGTTCGGCAGTTCTTC
CASSYSGVRQFF